The 14 T cell receptor beta chains presented below share a single source sample, sequenced in a study of T cell changes during pregnancy in multiple sclerosis. TCRdb's copy holds only in-frame clones and misses some; the assay was immunoSEQ multiplex PCR. The profile covers 45,000 to 55,000 clones, with 92% appearing a single time and around 0.6% taken by the ten largest. The sequences come from CD4+ T cells from peripheral blood mononuclear cells, collected after pregnancy. The receptors shown here come from a female donor in good health, enrolled as a control in a pregnancy study.

This sequence joins TRBV5-1 and TRBJ2-1; possible D gene TRBD2, 5 bases. Trimming shortened V by 4 bases and J by 4 bases, and 9 bases separated the two germline ends. This CDR3 spans 13 amino acids. Germline CDR1 reads SGHRS; CDR2 reads YFSETQ. CDR3 in amino acids: CASSVSVYNEQFF. CDR3 in DNA: TGCGCCAGCAGCGTTAGCGTGTACAATGAGCAGTTCTTC.

The V and J genes are TRBV9 and TRBJ1-3; weak D call: TRBD1 (6 bases). Trimming took off 5 bases at V and 0 bases at J, with 12 bases between the two ends. Per germline, CDR1 SGDLS and CDR2 YYNGEE. The CDR3 has 15 residues. CDR3 coding DNA: TGTGCCAGCAGTTCAAAGGGGGACTCTGGAAACACCATATATTTT. Protein sequence: CASSSKGDSGNTIYF.

This clone was observed a handful of times. CDR3 sequence reads: CASSAVRFYEQYF. The CDR3 nucleotides read TGTGCCAGTAGTGCAGTCCGATTCTACGAGCAGTACTTC. The V and J genes are TRBV19 and TRBJ2-7; D is unresolved. CDR1 and CDR2 (germline): LNHDA, SQIVND (reference sequence). CDR3 size: 13 residues. V was shortened by 5 bases and J by 3 bases, with 11 bases between the two germline ends.

This chain uses TRBV10-3 with TRBJ1-5; weak D call: TRBD1 (5 bases). Germline V gives CDR1 ENHRY, CDR2 SYGVKD. This CDR3 region has 15 residues. V was cut by 8 bases and J by 0 bases, with 14 bases left in between. The CDR3: CAIAQGLGSNQPQHF. The CDR3 DNA reads as TGTGCCATCGCGCAGGGATTGGGTAGCAATCAGCCCCAGCATTTT.

This chain links TRBV6-1 with TRBJ1-2; 7 bases match TRBD1. From germline, CDR1 is MNHNS and CDR2 SASEGT. The CDR3 loop spans 14 amino acids. J lost 6 bases, V lost 4 bases, and 8 bases had no gene match. The CDR3 region is CASSVQGDGNGYTF. The CDR3, as DNA: TGTGCCAGCAGTGTTCAGGGGGATGGGAATGGCTACACCTTC.

V usage is TRBV28 and J usage is TRBJ2-7; 10 bases agree with TRBD2. The CDR3 extends over 16 amino acids. Germline-derived CDR1 and CDR2 are MDHEN and SYDVKM. Trimming removed 6 bases from V and 3 bases from J; junction bases left unmatched: 11. CDR3 residues: CASSPPPLAGYYEQYF. CDR3 nucleotide sequence: TGTGCCAGCAGCCCCCCCCCACTAGCGGGATACTACGAGCAGTACTTC.

This clone has just a few counts. This sequence joins TRBV4-1 and TRBJ1-1; 7 bases map to TRBD1. Germline values: CDR1 MGHRA, CDR2 YSYEKL. The CDR3 contains 14 residues. V dropped 7 bases and J dropped 7; count of bases not matched to a gene: 12. CDR3 sequence: CASKRRGGEGEAFF. The DNA for the CDR3 is TGCGCCAGCAAAAGGAGAGGGGGCGAGGGTGAAGCTTTCTTT.

The chain combines TRBV27 with TRBJ1-1; D unresolved. From germline, CDR1 is MNHEY and CDR2 SMNVEV (reference sequence). This CDR3 comprises 16 residues. V was cut by 6 bases and J by 3 bases, with 20 bases left in between. The DNA for the CDR3 is TGTGCCAGCAGACCACGCGCCCTCCTAGAGGACACTGAAGCTTTCTTT. This translates into CASRPRALLEDTEAFF.

On this clone: The junction shows a germline mismatch at one end, possibly a read error. V usage is TRBV7-7 and J usage is TRBJ2-5, with D unclear. CDR3 length: 13 amino acids. The germline gives CDR1 SSHAT, CDR2 FNYEAQ (reference sequence). DNA for the CDR3: TGTGCTAGCAGCTTTGGTAGCTCGGAGACCCAGTACTTC. Residues: CASSFGSSETQYF.

This rearrangement joins TRBV7-9 to TRBJ2-7; 9 bases are a match to TRBD1. This CDR3 comprises 14 residues. Germline CDR1 reads SEHNR; CDR2 reads FQNEAQ (reference sequence). Germline trimming cut 5 bases from V and 2 bases from J; bases unmatched to any gene: 4. CDR3 residues: CASSQDRGTYEQYF. For the CDR3, the DNA is TGTGCCAGCAGCCAAGACAGGGGGACCTACGAGCAGTACTTC.

The chain has TRBV14 and TRBJ1-2; D may be TRBD1 (5 bases). V was shortened by 1 base and J by 4 bases, with 10 bases between the two germline ends. The CDR3 length is 14 residues. Per the germline V gene, CDR1 is SGHDN and CDR2 is FVKESK. CDR3 coding DNA: TGTGCCAGCAGCCAAGCAACAGGATCCTATGGCTACACCTTC. Amino acid sequence: CASSQATGSYGYTF.

This clone was seen a few times. The junction departs from the called germline gene at one end, perhaps through a read error. The rearrangement links TRBV7-7 to TRBJ2-7; 9 bases map to TRBD2. Germline V gene data show CDR1 as SSHAT and CDR2 as FNYEAQ (reference sequence). The CDR3 is made up of 14 amino acids. CDR3 nucleotides: TGTGCTAGCAGCTTAGCGGGAGAGTCTTACGAGCAGTACTTC. Protein sequence: CASSLAGESYEQYF.

The chain uses TRBV6-5 and TRBJ2-1, with 11 bases matching TRBD2. CDR3 size: 14 residues. In germline, CDR1 is MNHEY, CDR2 SVGAGI. V gave up 7 bases and J gave up 13 bases; unmatched junction bases: 12. This CDR3 reads CASTRLLAGGFQFF. CDR3 nucleotides: TGTGCCAGCACCCGTTTGCTAGCGGGAGGTTTCCAGTTCTTC.

The chain links TRBV5-4 to TRBJ2-5, with D unresolved. The CDR3 is 11 residues long. Germline CDR1 reads SGHNT; CDR2 reads YYREEE (reference sequence). V shed 3 bases and J shed 7 bases, with 7 bases lying between them. CDR3 region: CASSWLGTQYF. The CDR3 DNA sequence: TGTGCCAGCAGCTGGCTAGGGACCCAGTACTTC.